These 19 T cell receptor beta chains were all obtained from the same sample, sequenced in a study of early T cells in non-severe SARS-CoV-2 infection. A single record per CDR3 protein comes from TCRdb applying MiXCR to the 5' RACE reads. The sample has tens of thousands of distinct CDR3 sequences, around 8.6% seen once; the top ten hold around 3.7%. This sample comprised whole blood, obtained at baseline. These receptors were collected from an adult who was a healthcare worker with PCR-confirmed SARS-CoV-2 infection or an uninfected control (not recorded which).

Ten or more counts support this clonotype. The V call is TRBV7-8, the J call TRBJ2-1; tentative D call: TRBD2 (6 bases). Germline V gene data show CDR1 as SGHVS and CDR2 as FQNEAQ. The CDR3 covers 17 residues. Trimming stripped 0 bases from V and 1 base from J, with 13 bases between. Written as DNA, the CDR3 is TGTGCCAGCAGCTTAGCTATGTCGGGAGCTTCCTACAATGAGCAGTTCTTC. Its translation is CASSLAMSGASYNEQFF.

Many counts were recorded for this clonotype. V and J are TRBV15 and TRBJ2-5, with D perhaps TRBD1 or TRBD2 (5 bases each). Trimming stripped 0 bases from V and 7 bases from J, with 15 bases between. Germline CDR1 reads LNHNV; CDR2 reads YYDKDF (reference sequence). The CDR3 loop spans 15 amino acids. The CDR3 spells CATSRDRGFGATQYF. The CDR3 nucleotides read TGTGCCACCAGCAGAGATCGGGGTTTTGGGGCGACCCAGTACTTC.

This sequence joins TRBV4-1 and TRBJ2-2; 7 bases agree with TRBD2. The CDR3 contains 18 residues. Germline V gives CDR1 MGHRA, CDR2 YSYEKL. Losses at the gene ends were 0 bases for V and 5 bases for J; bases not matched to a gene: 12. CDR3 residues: CASSQETAGEVLTGELFF. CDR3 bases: TGCGCCAGCAGCCAAGAGACGGCGGGAGAGGTCTTGACCGGGGAGCTGTTTTTT.

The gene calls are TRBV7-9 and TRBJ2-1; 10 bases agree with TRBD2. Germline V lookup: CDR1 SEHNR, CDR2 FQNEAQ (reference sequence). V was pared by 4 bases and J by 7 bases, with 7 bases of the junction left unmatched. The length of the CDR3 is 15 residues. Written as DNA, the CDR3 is TGTGCCAGCAGCTCCGCTAGCGGGAGAAAGAATGAGCAGTTCTTC. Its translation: CASSSASGRKNEQFF.

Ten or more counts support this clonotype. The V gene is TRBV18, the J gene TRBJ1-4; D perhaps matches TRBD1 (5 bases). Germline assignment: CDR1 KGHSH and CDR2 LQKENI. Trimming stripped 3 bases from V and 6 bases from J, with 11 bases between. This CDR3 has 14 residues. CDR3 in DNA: TGTGCCAGCTCACCCGACAGTCTAGATGAAAAACTGTTTTTT. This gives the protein CASSPDSLDEKLFF.

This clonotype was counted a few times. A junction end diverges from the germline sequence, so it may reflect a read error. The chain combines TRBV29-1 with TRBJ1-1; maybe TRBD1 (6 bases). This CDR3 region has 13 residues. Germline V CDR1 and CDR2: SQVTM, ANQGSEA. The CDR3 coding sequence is TGCAGCGTCGAAGGACAGCCGAACACTGAAGCTTTCTTT. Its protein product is CSVEGQPNTEAFF.

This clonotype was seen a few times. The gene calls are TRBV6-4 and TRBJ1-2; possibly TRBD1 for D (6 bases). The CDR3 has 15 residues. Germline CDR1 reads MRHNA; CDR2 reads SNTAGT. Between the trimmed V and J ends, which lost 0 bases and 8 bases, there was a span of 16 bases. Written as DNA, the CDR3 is TGTGCCAGCAGTGACTCGGCAGGGGAATATGCCGGCTACACCTTC. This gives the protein CASSDSAGEYAGYTF.

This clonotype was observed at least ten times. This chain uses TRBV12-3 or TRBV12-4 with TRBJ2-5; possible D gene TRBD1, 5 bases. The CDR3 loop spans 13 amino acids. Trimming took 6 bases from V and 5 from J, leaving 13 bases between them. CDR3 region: CASSLMGQETQYF. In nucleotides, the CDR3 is TGTGCCAGCAGCTTAATGGGGCAGGAGACCCAGTACTTC.

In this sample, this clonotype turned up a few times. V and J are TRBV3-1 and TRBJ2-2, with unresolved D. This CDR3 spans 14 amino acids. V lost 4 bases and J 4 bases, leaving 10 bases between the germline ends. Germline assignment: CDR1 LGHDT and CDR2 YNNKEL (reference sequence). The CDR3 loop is CASSRLRSTGELFF. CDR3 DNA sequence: TGTGCCAGCAGCCGCCTACGGTCCACCGGGGAGCTGTTTTTT.

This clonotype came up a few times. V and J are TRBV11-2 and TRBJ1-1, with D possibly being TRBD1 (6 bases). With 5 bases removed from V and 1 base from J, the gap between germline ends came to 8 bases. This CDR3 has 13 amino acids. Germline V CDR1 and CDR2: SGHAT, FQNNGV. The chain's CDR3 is CASSRGQNTEAFF. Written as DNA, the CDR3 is TGTGCCAGCAGCCGGGGACAGAACACTGAAGCTTTCTTT.

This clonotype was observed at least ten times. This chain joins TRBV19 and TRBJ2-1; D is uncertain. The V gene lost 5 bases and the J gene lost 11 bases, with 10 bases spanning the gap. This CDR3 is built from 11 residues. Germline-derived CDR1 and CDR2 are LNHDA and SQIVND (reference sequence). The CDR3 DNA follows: TGTGCCAGTAGTCTCCAGGAACAGCAGTTCTTC. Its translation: CASSLQEQQFF.

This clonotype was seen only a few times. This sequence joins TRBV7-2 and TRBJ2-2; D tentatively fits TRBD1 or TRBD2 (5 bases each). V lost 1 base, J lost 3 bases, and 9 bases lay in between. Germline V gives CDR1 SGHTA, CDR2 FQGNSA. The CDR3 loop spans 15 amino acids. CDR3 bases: TGTGCCAGCAGCTTAGTCGGGGCCGACACCGGGGAGCTGTTTTTT. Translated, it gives CASSLVGADTGELFF.

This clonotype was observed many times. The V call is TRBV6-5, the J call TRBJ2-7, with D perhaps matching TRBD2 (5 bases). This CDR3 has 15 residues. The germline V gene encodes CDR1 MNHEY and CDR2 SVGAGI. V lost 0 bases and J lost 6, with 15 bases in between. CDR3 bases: TGTGCCAGCAGTTACTCGACCGCGGGCCCCCTCGAGCAGTACTTC. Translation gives CASSYSTAGPLEQYF.

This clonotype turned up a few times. The CDR3 DNA reads TGTGCCAGCAGTCCCGGGGCCAGCCCCAACACCGGGGAGCTGTTTTTT. Amino acids: CASSPGASPNTGELFF. This sequence joins TRBV12-3 or TRBV12-4 and TRBJ2-2; D may match TRBD1 or TRBD2 (5 bases each). The CDR3 runs 16 residues. V lost 5 bases and J lost 2, with 15 bases in between.

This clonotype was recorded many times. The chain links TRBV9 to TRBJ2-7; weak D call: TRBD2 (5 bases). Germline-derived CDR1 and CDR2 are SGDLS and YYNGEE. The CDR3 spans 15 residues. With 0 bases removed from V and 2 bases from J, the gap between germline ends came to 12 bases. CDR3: CASSVEEGWTYEQYF. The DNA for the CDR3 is TGTGCCAGCAGCGTAGAAGAGGGCTGGACCTACGAGCAGTACTTC.

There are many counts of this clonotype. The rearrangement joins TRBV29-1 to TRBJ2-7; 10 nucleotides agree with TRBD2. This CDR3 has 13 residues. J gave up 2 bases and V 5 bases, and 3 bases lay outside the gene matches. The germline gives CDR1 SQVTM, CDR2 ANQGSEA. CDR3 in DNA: TGCAGCGTTAGCGGGGGGGAGACCTACGAGCAGTACTTC. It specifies CSVSGGETYEQYF.

CDR3 sequence: CASSLLQGYEQYF. The CDR3 DNA reads TGCGCCAGCAGCTTATTGCAGGGGTACGAGCAGTACTTC. This chain connects TRBV5-1 to TRBJ2-7; D perhaps matches TRBD1 (6 bases). The V and J ends lost 2 bases and 4 bases respectively, with 10 bases between them. The CDR3 sequence is 13 residues long. Per the germline V gene, CDR1 is SGHRS and CDR2 is YFSETQ. The entire variable domain, with the rest obtained from reference TRBV5-1 and TRBJ2-7, is as follows: KAGVTQTPRYLIKTRGQQVTLSCSPISGHRSVSWYQQTPGQGLQFLFEYFSETQRNKGNFPGRFSGRQFSNSRSEMNVSTLELGDSALYLCASSLLQGYEQYFGPGTRLTVT.

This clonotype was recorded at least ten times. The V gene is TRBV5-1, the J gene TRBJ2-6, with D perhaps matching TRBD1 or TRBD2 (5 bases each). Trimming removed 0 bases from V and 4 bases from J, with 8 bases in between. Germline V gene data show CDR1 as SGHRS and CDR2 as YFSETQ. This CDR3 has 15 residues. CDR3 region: CASSLDGAGANVLTF. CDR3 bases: TGCGCCAGCAGCTTGGACGGGGCCGGGGCCAACGTCCTGACTTTC.

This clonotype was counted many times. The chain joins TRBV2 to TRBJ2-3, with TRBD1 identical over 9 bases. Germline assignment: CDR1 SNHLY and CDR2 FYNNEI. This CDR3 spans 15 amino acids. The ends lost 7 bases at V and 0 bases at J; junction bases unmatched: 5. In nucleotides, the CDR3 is TGTGCCAGCAAAACACAGGGGGCTAGCACAGATACGCAGTATTTT. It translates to CASKTQGASTDTQYF.